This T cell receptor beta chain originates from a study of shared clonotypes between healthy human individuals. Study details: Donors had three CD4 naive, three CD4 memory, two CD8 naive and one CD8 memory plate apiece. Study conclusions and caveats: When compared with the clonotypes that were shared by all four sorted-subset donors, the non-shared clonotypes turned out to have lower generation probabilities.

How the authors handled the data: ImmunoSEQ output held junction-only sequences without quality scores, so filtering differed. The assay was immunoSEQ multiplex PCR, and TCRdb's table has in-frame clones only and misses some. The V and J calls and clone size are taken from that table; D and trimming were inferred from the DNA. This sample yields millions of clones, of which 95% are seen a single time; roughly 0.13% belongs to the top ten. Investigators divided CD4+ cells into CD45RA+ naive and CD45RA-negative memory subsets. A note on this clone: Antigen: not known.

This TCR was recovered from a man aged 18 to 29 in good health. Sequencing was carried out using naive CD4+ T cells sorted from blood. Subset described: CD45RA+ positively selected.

In nucleotides, the CDR3 is TGTGCCAGCAGCTTAGGGACCCTCAGGTCCTACAATGAGCAGTTCTTC. It codes for CASSLGTLRSYNEQFF. The chain links TRBV11-2 to TRBJ2-1; no definite D call. This CDR3 is 16 amino acids long. With 1 base removed from V and 1 base from J, the gap between germline ends came to 11 bases. CDR1 is SGHAT and CDR2 is FQNNGV in the germline V gene.